The present T cell receptor beta chain was sequenced within a study of chemoradiotherapy in HPV16-positive cancers. Study summary: Candidate HPV-specific T-cell clones and common TCR motifs came from functional assays in a couple of HPV16-positive patients.

Generated by immunoSEQ multiplex PCR, the TCRdb table keeps only in-frame clones and is missing some. The sample consists of about 1,100 clones, 85% of them appearing once. J lost 5 bases, V lost 2 bases, and 1 base had no gene match. The germline gives CDR1 KGHSH, CDR2 LQKENI. The CDR3 runs 15 residues. The chain uses TRBV18 and TRBJ1-6, with TRBD1 identical over 9 bases. Source: tumor tissue, taken from a patient who underwent chemoradiotherapy. The receptor was isolated from a human donor with HPV-associated anogenital cancer. This chain's CDR3 is CASSPGTGNNSPLHF. CDR3 DNA sequence: TGTGCCAGCTCACCAGGGACAGGGAATAATTCACCCCTCCACTTT.